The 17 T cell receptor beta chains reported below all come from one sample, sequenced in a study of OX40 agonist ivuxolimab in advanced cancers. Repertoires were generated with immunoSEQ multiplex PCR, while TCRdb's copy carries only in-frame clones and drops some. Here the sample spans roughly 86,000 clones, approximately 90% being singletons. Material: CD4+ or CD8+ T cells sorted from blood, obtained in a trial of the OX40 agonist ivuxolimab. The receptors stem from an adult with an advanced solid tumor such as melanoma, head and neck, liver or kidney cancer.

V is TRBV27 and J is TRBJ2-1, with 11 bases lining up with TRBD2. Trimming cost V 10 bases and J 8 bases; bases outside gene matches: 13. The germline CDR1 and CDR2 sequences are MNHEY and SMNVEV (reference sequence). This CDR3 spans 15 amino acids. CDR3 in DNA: TGTGCCACCCGGGAAAGAACTAGCGGGAGCCATGAGCAGTTCTTC. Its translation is CATRERTSGSHEQFF.

The CDR3 sequence: CASSLAGAGGATDTQYF. In DNA, the CDR3 is TGTGCCAGCAGCTTGGCCGGGGCGGGGGGGGCCACAGATACGCAGTATTTT. The chain couples TRBV5-4 to TRBJ2-3; 9 bases match TRBD2. The CDR3 loop spans 17 amino acids. V lost 0 bases to trimming and J lost 2 bases; unmatched junction nucleotides: 7. The germline CDR1 and CDR2 sequences are SGHNT and YYREEE (reference sequence).

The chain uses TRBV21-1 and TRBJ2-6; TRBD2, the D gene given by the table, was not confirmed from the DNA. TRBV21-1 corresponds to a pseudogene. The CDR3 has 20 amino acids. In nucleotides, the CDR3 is TGTGCCGGCCACCCAACCGGGACTAGCGGGAGGGCGGCCGGGGCCAACGTCCTGACTTTC. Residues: CAGHPTGTSGRAAGANVLTF.

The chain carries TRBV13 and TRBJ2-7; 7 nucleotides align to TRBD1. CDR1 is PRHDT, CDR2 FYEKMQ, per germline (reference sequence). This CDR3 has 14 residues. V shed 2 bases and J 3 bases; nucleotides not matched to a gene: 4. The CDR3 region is CASSLTGQFYEQYF. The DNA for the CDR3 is TGTGCCAGCAGCTTAACGGGACAGTTCTACGAGCAGTACTTC.

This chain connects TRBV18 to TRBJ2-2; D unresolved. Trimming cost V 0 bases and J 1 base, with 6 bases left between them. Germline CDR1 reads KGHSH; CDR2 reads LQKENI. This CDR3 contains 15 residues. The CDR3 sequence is CASSPPNENTGELFF. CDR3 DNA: TGTGCCAGCTCACCACCGAATGAGAACACCGGGGAGCTGTTTTTT. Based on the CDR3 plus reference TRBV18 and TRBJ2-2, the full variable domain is NAGVMQNPRHLVRRRGQEARLRCSPMKGHSHVYWYRQLPEEGLKFMVYLQKENIIDESGMPKERFSAEFPKEGPSILRIQQVVRGDSAAYFCASSPPNENTGELFFGEGSRLTVL.

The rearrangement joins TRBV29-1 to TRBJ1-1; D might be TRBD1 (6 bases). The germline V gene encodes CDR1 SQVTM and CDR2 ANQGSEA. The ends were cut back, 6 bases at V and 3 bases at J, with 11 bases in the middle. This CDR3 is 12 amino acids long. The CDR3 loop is CSVLGQHTEAFF. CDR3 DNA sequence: TGCAGCGTCCTAGGACAGCACACTGAAGCTTTCTTT.

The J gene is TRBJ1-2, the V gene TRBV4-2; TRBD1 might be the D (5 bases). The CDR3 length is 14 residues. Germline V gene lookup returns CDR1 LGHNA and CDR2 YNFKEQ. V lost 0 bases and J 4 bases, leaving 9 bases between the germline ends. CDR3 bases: TGTGCCAGCAGCCAAGAAGACAGATTCTATGGCTACACCTTC. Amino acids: CASSQEDRFYGYTF.

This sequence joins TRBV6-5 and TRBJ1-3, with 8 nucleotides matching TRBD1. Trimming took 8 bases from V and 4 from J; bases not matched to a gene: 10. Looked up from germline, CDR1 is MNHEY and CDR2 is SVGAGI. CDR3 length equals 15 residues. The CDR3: CASGIGQGKGNTIYF. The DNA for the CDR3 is TGTGCCAGCGGAATAGGACAGGGAAAAGGAAACACCATATATTTT.

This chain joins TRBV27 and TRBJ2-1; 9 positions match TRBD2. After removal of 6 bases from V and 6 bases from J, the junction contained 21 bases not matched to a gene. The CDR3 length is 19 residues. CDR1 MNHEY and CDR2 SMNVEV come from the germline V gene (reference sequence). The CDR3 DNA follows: TGTGCCAGCAGGAGGCCTGGGGGGAGCGGGAGGCCAACTTCCAATGAGCAGTTCTTC. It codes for CASRRPGGSGRPTSNEQFF.

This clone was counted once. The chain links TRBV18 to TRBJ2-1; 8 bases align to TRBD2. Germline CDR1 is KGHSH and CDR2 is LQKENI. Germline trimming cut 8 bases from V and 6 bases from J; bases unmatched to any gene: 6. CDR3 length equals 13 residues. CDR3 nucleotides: TGTGCCAGCCACTACGGACTAGCCAATGAGCAGTTCTTC. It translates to CASHYGLANEQFF.

CDR3 in amino acids: CASSPDRESYGYTF. The DNA for the CDR3 is TGTGCCAGCAGCCCGGACAGGGAATCCTATGGCTACACCTTC. The rearrangement joins TRBV6-1 to TRBJ1-2; the match to TRBD1 covers 8 bases. V lost 6 bases and J lost 4; bases outside the gene matches: 7. CDR3 length equals 14 residues. Per germline, CDR1 MNHNS and CDR2 SASEGT.

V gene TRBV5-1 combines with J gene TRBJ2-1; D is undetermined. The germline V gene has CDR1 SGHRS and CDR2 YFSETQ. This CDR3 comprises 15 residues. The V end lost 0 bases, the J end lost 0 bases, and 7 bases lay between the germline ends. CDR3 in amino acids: CASSLVPGSYNEQFF. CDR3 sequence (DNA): TGCGCCAGCAGCTTGGTCCCGGGCTCCTACAATGAGCAGTTCTTC.

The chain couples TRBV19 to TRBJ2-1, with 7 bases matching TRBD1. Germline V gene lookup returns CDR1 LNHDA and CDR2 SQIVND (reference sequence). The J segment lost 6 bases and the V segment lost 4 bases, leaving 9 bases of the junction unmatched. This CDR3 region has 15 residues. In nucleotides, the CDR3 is TGTGCCAGTAGTACCCCGGGACAGAATCGCAATGAGCAGTTCTTC. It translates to CASSTPGQNRNEQFF.

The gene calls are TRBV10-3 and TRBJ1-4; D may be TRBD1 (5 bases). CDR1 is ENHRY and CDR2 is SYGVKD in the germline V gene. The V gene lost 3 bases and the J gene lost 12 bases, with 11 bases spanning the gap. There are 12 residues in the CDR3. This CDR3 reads CAISDLGEELFF. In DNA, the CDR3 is TGTGCCATCAGTGATTTAGGGGAAGAACTGTTTTTT.

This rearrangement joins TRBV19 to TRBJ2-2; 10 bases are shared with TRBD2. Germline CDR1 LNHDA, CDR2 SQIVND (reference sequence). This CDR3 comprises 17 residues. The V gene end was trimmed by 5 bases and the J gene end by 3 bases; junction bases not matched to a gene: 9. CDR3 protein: CASSGALTSGYTGELFF. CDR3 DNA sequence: TGTGCCAGTAGTGGGGCCCTGACTAGCGGGTACACCGGGGAGCTGTTTTTT.

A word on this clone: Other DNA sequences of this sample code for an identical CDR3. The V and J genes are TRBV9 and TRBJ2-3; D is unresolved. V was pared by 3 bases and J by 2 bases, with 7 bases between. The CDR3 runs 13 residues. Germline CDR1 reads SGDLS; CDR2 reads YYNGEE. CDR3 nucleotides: TGTGCCAGCAGCGCCCCCTCCACAGATACGCAGTATTTT. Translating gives CASSAPSTDTQYF.

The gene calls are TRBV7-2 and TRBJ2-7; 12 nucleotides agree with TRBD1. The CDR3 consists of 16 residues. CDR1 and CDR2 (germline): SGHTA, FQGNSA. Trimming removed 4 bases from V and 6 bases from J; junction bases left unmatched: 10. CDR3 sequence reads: CASSSRSGTGGVEQYF. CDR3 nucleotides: TGTGCCAGCAGCTCCCGCTCCGGGACAGGGGGCGTCGAGCAGTACTTC.